The present T cell receptor (beta chain) was sequenced within a study of OX40 agonist ivuxolimab in advanced cancers. Study at large: Three patients responded partially, comprising one with hepatocellular carcinoma and two with cutaneous melanoma.

Generated by immunoSEQ multiplex PCR, the TCRdb table keeps only in-frame clones and is missing some. The repertoire includes around 75,000 clones, approximately 78% of them detected once, and under 1.2% sits in the top ten. Patients with a history of autoimmune disease or on systemic immunosuppression were excluded. The V gene lost 7 bases and the J gene lost 5 bases, with 7 bases spanning the gap. The germline gives CDR1 KGHSH, CDR2 LQKENI. The CDR3 sequence is 11 residues long. Whole-study results and caveats: Some nonresponders likewise displayed low normalized T-cell clonal expansion. The 0.1-3.0 mg/kg partial responders had among the lowest clonal expansion.

Concerning this clone: Its antigen is still unknown.

The chain is built from TRBV18 and TRBJ2-3, with D maybe TRBD2 (5 bases). This clonotype originated in an adult with an advanced solid tumor such as melanoma, head and neck, liver or kidney cancer. The sequenced sample was CD4+ or CD8+ T cells sorted from blood, obtained in a trial of the OX40 agonist ivuxolimab. The CDR3 nucleotides are TGTGCCAGCTTGGCGGGAGATACGCAGTATTTT. Translating gives CASLAGDTQYF. Complete variable domain (other parts from reference TRBV18 and TRBJ2-3): NAGVMQNPRHLVRRRGQEARLRCSPMKGHSHVYWYRQLPEEGLKFMVYLQKENIIDESGMPKERFSAEFPKEGPSILRIQQVVRGDSAAYFCASLAGDTQYFGPGTRLTVL.